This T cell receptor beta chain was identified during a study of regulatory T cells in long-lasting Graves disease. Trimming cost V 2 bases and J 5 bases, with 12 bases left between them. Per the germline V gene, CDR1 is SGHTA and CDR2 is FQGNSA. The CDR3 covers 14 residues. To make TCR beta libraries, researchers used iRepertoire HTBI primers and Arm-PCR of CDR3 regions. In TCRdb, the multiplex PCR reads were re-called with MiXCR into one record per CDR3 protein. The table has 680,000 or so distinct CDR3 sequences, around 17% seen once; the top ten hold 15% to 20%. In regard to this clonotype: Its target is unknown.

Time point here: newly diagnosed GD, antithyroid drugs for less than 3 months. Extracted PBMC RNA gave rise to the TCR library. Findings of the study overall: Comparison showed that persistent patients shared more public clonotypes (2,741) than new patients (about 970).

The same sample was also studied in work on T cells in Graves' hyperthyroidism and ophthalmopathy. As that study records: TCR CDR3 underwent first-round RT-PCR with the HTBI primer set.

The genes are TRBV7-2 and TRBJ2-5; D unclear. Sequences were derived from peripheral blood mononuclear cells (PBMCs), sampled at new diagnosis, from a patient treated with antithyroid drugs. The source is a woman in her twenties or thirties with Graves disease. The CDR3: CASSLMELTETQYF. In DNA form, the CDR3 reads TGTGCCAGCAGCTTAATGGAATTAACGGAGACCCAGTACTTC.